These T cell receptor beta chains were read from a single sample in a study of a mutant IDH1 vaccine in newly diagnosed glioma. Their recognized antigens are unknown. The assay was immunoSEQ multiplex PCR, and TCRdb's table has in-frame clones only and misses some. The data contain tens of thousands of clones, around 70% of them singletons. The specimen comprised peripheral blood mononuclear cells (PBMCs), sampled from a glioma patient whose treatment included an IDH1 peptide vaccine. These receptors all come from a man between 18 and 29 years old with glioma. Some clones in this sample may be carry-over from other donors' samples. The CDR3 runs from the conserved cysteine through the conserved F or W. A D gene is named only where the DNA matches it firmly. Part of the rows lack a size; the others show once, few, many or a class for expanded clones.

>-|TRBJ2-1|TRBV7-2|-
TGTGCCAGCAGCCGACCCAGGACGGACTACAATGAGCAGTTCTTC
CASSRPRTDYNEQFF
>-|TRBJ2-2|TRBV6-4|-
TGTGCCAGCAGTGACTCTGGCAGGGAGAACACCGGGGAGCTGTTTTTT
CASSDSGRENTGELFF
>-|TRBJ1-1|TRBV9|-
TGTGCCAGCAGCGTTGGGGGGTACACTGAAGCTTTCTTT
CASSVGGYTEAFF
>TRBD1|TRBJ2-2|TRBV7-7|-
TGTGCTAGCAGCTACGACAGGGCTGGGGAGCTGTTTTTT
CASSYDRAGELFF
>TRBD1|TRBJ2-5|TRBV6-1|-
TGTGCCAGCAGTGGCTGGACAGGGGGTGGCCAAGAGACCCAGTACTTC
CASSGWTGGGQETQYF
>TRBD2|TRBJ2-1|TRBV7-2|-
TGTGCCAGCAGCTTAGTGGGACTAGCGGGAGTATTCAATGAGCAGTTCTTC
CASSLVGLAGVFNEQFF
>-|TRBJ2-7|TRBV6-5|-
TGTGCCAGCAGCTACCGGGACGGTGACTACGAGCAGTACTTC
CASSYRDGDYEQYF
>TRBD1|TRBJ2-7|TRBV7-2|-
TGTGCCAGCAGCCTCGGACAGGGCACCTACGAGCAGTACTTC
CASSLGQGTYEQYF
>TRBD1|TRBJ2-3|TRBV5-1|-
TGCGCCAGCAGCTTGACAGGGGGCCGCACAGATACGCAGTATTTT
CASSLTGGRTDTQYF
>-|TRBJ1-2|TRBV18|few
TGTGCCAGCTCACCACTCGCAGCCCCTTATGGCTACACCTTC
CASSPLAAPYGYTF
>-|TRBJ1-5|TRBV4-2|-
TGTGCCAGCAGCCAAGGACAGGCCCTCAATCAGCCCCAGCATTTT
CASSQGQALNQPQHF
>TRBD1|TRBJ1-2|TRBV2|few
TGTGCCAGCAGGGGGGACAGTTTATTCTATGGCTACACCTTC
CASRGDSLFYGYTF
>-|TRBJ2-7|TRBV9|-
TGTGCCAGCAGCGCACAGGGAGGCGACTACGAGCAGTACTTC
CASSAQGGDYEQYF
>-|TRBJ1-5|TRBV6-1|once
TGTGCCAGCAGTGGTCGGGGGCTTAATCAGCCCCAGCATTTT
CASSGRGLNQPQHF
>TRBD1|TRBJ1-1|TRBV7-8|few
TGTGCCAGCAGCCCGGGACAGGGTATGACTGAAGCTTTCTTT
CASSPGQGMTEAFF
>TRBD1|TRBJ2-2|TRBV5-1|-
TGCGCCAGCAGCTTGGAATCAGGGGGCAAAACCGGGGAGCTGTTTTTT
CASSLESGGKTGELFF
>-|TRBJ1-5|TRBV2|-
TGTGCCAGCAGTGAACGCCGTCCCGGGACATCAGGGAATCAGCCCCAGCATTTT
CASSERRPGTSGNQPQHF
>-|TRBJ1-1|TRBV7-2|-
TGTGCCAGCAGCTTAGTAGTGGGGGGACTGGGCAGTACCACTGAAGCTTTCTTT
CASSLVVGGLGSTTEAFF
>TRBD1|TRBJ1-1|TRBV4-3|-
TGCGCCAGCAGCCAAGATACAGGGGGCTATTATACTGAAGCTTTCTTT
CASSQDTGGYYTEAFF
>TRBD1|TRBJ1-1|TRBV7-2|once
TGTGCCAGCAGACTACAGGGGAGGGCTCCTAACACTGAAGCTTTCTTT
CASRLQGRAPNTEAFF
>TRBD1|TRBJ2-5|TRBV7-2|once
TGTGCCAGCAGCACTAGGGACAGGGGGAAGACCCAGTACTTC
CASSTRDRGKTQYF
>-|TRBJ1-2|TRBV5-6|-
TGTGCCAGCAGCCCCAGGGGTGGGAGCCATGGCTACACCTTC
CASSPRGGSHGYTF
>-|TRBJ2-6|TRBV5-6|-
TGTGCCAGCAGCTTTACAGGGCTGCGTGGGGCCAACGTCCTGACTTTC
CASSFTGLRGANVLTF
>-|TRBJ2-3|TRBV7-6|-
TGTGCCAGCAGCTTGATGCGGGGCACAGATACGCAGTATTTT
CASSLMRGTDTQYF
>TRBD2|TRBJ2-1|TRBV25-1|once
TGTGCCAGCAGCGTAGCGGGAGGTTTGTATGAGCAGTTCTTC
CASSVAGGLYEQFF
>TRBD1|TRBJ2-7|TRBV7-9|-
TGTGCCAGCAGCCCGGACAGGGGGCGCTTTTACGAGCAGTACTTC
CASSPDRGRFYEQYF
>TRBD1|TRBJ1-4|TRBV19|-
TGTGCCAGTAGTATAGGACAGGGGCGACGTAATGAAAAACTGTTTTTT
CASSIGQGRRNEKLFF
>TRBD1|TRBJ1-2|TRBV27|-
TGTGCCAGCAGGATAACAGGGGGCAGTGGCTACACCTTC
CASRITGGSGYTF
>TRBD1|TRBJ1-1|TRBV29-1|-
TGCAGCGTAGAAACGGGACAGATGAACACTGAAGCTTTCTTT
CSVETGQMNTEAFF
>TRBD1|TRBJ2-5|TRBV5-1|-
TGCGCCAGCAGCCCGGACAGGGTTGGACAAGAGACCCAGTACTTC
CASSPDRVGQETQYF
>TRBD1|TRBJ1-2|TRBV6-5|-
TGTGCCAGCAGTTATTCAGGGGGCCAGGGCTACACCTTC
CASSYSGGQGYTF
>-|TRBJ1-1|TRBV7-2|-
TGTGCCAGCAGCCTGGGACTGAAGAACACTGAAGCTTTCTTT
CASSLGLKNTEAFF
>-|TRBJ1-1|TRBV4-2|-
TGTGCCAGCAGCCAATTTCCTGTCCAAACGGCTTTCTTT
CASSQFPVQTAFF
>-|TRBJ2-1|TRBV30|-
TGTGCCTGGACGTGGGGCTTTAGCAGGAATGAGCAGTTCTTC
CAWTWGFSRNEQFF
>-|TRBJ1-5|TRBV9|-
TGTGCCAGCAGCGTAGCGCCAACTAGCAATCAGCCCCAGCATTTT
CASSVAPTSNQPQHF
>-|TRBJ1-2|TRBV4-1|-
TGCGCCAGCAGCCAAGACAGGGCCTATGGCTACACCTTC
CASSQDRAYGYTF
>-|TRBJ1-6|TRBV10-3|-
TGTGCCATCAGTGAGGCCAGACAGGACTATAATTCACCCCTCCACTTT
CAISEARQDYNSPLHF
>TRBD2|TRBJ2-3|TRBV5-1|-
TGCGCCAGCAGCTTGGGTGTCTCGGCGGGGGACGATACGCAGTATTTT
CASSLGVSAGDDTQYF
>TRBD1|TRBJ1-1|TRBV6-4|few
TGTGCCAGCAGTGACGGGACAGGGGGCACTGAAGCTTTCTTT
CASSDGTGGTEAFF
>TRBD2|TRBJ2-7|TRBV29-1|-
TGCAGCGTTGAGTCTAGCGGGAGCCTCTACGAGCAGTACTTC
CSVESSGSLYEQYF
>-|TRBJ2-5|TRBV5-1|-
TGCGCCAGCAGCCGCCTTGGACTCCTACTGAGCCCCCAAGAGACCCAGTACTTC
CASSRLGLLLSPQETQYF
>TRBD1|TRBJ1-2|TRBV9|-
TGTGCCAGCAGCGTACAGGGGGACAGTCTATATGGCTACACCTTC
CASSVQGDSLYGYTF
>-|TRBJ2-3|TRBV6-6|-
TGTGCCAGCAGTGCCCTCGGGCAAGATACGCAGTATTTT
CASSALGQDTQYF
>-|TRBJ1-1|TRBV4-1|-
TGCGCCAGCAGCGCCGAGGGGGGCTCATGGGGGGGCGCAACGACTGAAGCTTTCTTT
CASSAEGGSWGGATTEAFF
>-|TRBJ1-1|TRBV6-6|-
TGTGCCAGCAGTTACCGACCTGGGAGTGAAGCTTTCTTT
CASSYRPGSEAFF
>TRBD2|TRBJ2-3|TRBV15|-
TGTGCCACCAGCAGAGCTCGGCGGGGGATCGGTAGGCTCGCAGATACGCAGTATTTT
CATSRARRGIGRLADTQYF
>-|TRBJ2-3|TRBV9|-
TGTGCCAGCAGCGTCTCACCGGGGACAACATACACAGATACGCAGTATTTT
CASSVSPGTTYTDTQYF
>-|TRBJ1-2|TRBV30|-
TGTGCCTGGAGTGTACCGGGTGGACCCTACTATGGCTACACCTTC
CAWSVPGGPYYGYTF
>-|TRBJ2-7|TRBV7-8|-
TGTGCCAGCAGCTTAGACCTAAGCGGGTCTTCTCAAGACGAGCAGTACTTC
CASSLDLSGSSQDEQYF
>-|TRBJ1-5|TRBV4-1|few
TGCGCCAGCAGCACCAGGGCGGGTCAGCCCCAGCATTTT
CASSTRAGQPQHF